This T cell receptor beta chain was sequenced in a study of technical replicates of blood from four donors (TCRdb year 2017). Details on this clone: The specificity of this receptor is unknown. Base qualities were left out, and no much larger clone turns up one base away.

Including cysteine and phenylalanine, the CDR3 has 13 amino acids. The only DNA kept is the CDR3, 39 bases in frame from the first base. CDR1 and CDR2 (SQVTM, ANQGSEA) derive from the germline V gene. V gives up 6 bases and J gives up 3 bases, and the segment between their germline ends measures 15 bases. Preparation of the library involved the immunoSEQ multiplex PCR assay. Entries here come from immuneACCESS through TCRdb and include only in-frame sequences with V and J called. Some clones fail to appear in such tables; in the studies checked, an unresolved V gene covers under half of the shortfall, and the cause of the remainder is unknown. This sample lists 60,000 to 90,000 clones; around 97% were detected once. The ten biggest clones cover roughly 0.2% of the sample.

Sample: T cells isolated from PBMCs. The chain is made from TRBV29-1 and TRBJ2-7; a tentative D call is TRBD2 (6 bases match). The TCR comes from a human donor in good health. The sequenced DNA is TGCAGCGTCCGAAAGGGACTCTTCTACGAGCAGTACTTC. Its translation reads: CSVRKGLFYEQYF.